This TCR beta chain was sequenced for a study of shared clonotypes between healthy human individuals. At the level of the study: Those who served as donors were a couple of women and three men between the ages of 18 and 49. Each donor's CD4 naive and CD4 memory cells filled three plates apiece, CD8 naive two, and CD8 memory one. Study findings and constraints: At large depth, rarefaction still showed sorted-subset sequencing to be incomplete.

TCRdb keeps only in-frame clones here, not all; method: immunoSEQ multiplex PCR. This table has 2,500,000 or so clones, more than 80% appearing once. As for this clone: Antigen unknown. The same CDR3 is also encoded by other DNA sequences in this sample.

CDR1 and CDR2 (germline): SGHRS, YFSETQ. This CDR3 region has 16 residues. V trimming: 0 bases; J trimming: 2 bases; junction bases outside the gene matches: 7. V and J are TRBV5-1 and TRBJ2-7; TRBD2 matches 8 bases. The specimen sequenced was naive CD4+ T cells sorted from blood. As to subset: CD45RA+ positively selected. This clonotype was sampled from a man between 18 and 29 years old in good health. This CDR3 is CASSLGVAGGTYEQYF. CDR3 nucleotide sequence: TGCGCCAGCAGCTTGGGAGTGGCGGGGGGCACCTACGAGCAGTACTTC.